Listed here are 14 T cell receptor beta chains from one sample, sequenced in a study of identical twins. TCRdb re-called the 5' RACE reads with MiXCR, one entry per CDR3 protein. The data contain hundreds of thousands of distinct CDR3 sequences, 7.1% of them singletons. The same data also contributed to another study, on yellow fever vaccine responses in identical twins.

The material sequenced was PBMCs. Receptors originate from a young woman in good health.

The chain has TRBV29-1 and TRBJ1-3; D unresolved. Trimming pared 5 bases from V and 2 bases from J, leaving 10 bases between. CDR1 is SQVTM, CDR2 ANQGSEA, per germline. The CDR3 has 13 residues. The CDR3 nucleotides read TGCAGCGTTCTGGATTCGGCTGGAAACACCATATATTTT. Translating gives CSVLDSAGNTIYF.

This clonotype occurred many times. The chain combines TRBV12-3 or TRBV12-4 with TRBJ2-1; possibly TRBD1 for D (6 bases). This CDR3 has 16 amino acids. V lost 7 bases to trimming and J lost 0 bases, with 16 bases between them. CDR3 coding DNA: TGTGCCAGCACCACGCAGGGGCAAAGCTCCTACAATGAGCAGTTCTTC. Protein product: CASTTQGQSSYNEQFF.

V is TRBV29-1 and J is TRBJ2-6; D may match TRBD1 or TRBD2 (5 bases each). Trimming stripped 0 bases from V and 4 bases from J, with 13 bases between. The CDR3 is 16 residues long. Germline-derived CDR1 and CDR2 are SQVTM and ANQGSEA. CDR3: CSVEDEERDGANVLTF. DNA for the CDR3: TGCAGCGTTGAAGATGAGGAAAGGGACGGGGCCAACGTCCTGACTTTC.

This clonotype occurred many times. The chain uses TRBV5-1 and TRBJ2-3; 8 positions match TRBD1. CDR1 and CDR2 from the germline V gene are SGHRS and YFSETQ. The CDR3 covers 15 residues. J was trimmed by 3 bases and V by 0 bases; bases with no gene match: 3. The CDR3 protein is CASSLGRGQTDTQYF. CDR3 nucleotides: TGCGCCAGCAGCTTGGGCAGGGGGCAGACAGATACGCAGTATTTT.

The V call is TRBV6-5, the J call TRBJ2-2; 9 bases line up with TRBD1. CDR3 length: 18 residues. V shed 0 bases, J shed 5 bases, and the junction held 10 bases outside the gene matches. Germline V gene data show CDR1 as MNHEY and CDR2 as SVGAGI. CDR3 sequence reads: CASSYSVQGASWTGELFF. DNA for the CDR3: TGTGCCAGCAGTTACTCAGTACAGGGGGCATCTTGGACCGGGGAGCTGTTTTTT.

This clonotype occurred a few times. The chain carries TRBV7-9 and TRBJ2-3; maybe TRBD1 (6 bases). V gave up 5 bases and J gave up 2 bases, with 20 bases separating them. CDR1 SEHNR and CDR2 FQNEAQ come from the germline V gene (reference sequence). This CDR3 spans 17 amino acids. This CDR3 reads CASSLTQQGTDTDTQYF. The CDR3 DNA reads as TGTGCCAGCAGCCTTACACAACAGGGCACGGACACAGATACGCAGTATTTT.

This clonotype has at least ten counts. This rearrangement joins TRBV12-3 or TRBV12-4 to TRBJ2-5; D uncertain. The CDR3 is 12 amino acids. Deletions cut 1 base from V and 3 bases from J, with 3 bases between. DNA of the CDR3: TGTGCCAGCAGTTTAGTGGAAGAGACCCAGTACTTC. Its protein is CASSLVEETQYF.

This clonotype was counted at least ten times. The chain carries TRBV27 and TRBJ2-7; 12 positions match TRBD1. The CDR3 runs to 15 residues. J was trimmed by 7 bases and V by 2 bases; bases with no gene match: 6. In germline, CDR1 is MNHEY, CDR2 SMNVEV (reference sequence). The CDR3 here is CASSLLGQGAREQYF. The CDR3 coding sequence is TGTGCCAGCAGTTTACTGGGACAGGGGGCTAGGGAGCAGTACTTC.

V usage is TRBV5-1 and J usage is TRBJ2-1; 7 positions match TRBD1. The germline gives CDR1 SGHRS, CDR2 YFSETQ. V shed 4 bases and J 6 bases; nucleotides not matched to a gene: 19. The CDR3 runs to 18 residues. CDR3 DNA: TGCGCCAGCAGCCGTGACCTAAAAACAGGGGTCGAAGGCAATGAGCAGTTCTTC. Translation gives CASSRDLKTGVEGNEQFF.

This sequence joins TRBV7-3 and TRBJ2-1; D not certain. Trimming removed 5 bases at V and 9 bases at J, with 11 bases between. Germline CDR1 is SGHTA and CDR2 is FQGTGA. This CDR3 region has 12 residues. The DNA of the CDR3 is TGTGCCAGCAGCGTAAGGCGAGGTGAGCAGTTCTTC. Its protein product is CASSVRRGEQFF. Combining the CDR3 with reference TRBV7-3 and TRBJ2-1 gives the whole variable domain GAGVSQTPSNKVTEKGKYVELRCDPISGHTALYWYRQSLGQGPEFLIYFQGTGAADDSGLPNDRFFAVRPEGSVSTLKIQRTERGDSAVYLCASSVRRGEQFFGPGTRLTVL.

This clonotype came up a few times. J is TRBJ2-5 and V is TRBV20-1; 7 bases fit TRBD1. The CDR3 totals 14 residues. Germline CDR1 reads DFQATT; CDR2 reads SNEGSKA (reference sequence). V gave up 6 bases and J gave up 3 bases; unmatched junction bases: 10. CDR3 nucleotides: TGCAGTGCCCAAAGGTGGGACAGAAAAGAGACCCAGTACTTC. This encodes CSAQRWDRKETQYF.

This chain uses TRBV11-2 with TRBJ2-3; D not resolved. This CDR3 is 16 amino acids long. The germline CDR1 and CDR2 sequences are SGHAT and FQNNGV. Trimming pared 7 bases from V and 0 bases from J, leaving 17 bases between. CDR3 protein: CASTLGPTLSTDTQYF. The CDR3 DNA reads as TGTGCCAGCACCCTGGGCCCAACTTTAAGCACAGATACGCAGTATTTT.

A word on this clonotype: This CDR3 fails to terminate in the conserved phenylalanine or tryptophan, so it likely reflects a read error. Because the CDR3's place on the DNA is in doubt, the DNA is left out and the CDR3 is given as listed by TCRdb. The chain has TRBV7-6 and TRBJ2-3; the D call TRBD2 from the table was never checked on the DNA. Germline V CDR1 and CDR2: SGHVS, FNYEAQ. The CDR3 spans 10 amino acids, including both terminal residues. This CDR3 reads CASGSGGAIG.

The V and J genes are TRBV6-1 and TRBJ2-5, with D perhaps given as TRBD1 or TRBD2 (5 bases each). The germline V gene encodes CDR1 MNHNS and CDR2 SASEGT. This CDR3 spans 15 amino acids. V was trimmed by 2 bases and J by 7 bases, leaving 17 bases between them. The DNA of the CDR3 is TGTGCCAGCAGTGAATTGGAAGTAGCGCAGGGGACCCAGTACTTC. Translating gives CASSELEVAQGTQYF.